Below are 17 T cell receptor beta chains sequenced from a single sample in a study of radiation and T cells in renal cell carcinoma. Libraries were prepared by immunoSEQ multiplex PCR; TCRdb keeps only in-frame clonotypes and omits some of them. The sample lists under 150,000 clones; around four fifths were seen once. The time point denotes: blood 2 weeks post-SBRT. Treatment noted: 15 Gy SBRT to primary tumor, nephrectomy 4 weeks later. The starting material was blood, obtained from a patient whose treatment included radiotherapy and nephrectomy. The receptors originated from a woman aged 60 to 75 with renal cell carcinoma.

The chain links TRBV28 to TRBJ2-7, with a tentative D call TRBD2 (5 bases). Per germline, CDR1 MDHEN and CDR2 SYDVKM. Trimming removed 6 bases from V and 0 bases from J, with 12 bases in between. CDR3 size: 14 residues. The CDR3 DNA is TGTGCCAGCAGCCCCGCCGGGGACTCCTACGAGCAGTACTTC. This encodes CASSPAGDSYEQYF.

This clone was recorded only once. In the same sample, other DNA sequences code for this CDR3. This chain links TRBV5-4 with TRBJ1-6, with unresolved D. The germline V gene encodes CDR1 SGHNT and CDR2 YYREEE (reference sequence). CDR3 size: 15 residues. V shed 2 bases and J shed 4 bases, with 10 bases lying between them. CDR3 in amino acids: CASSFVGSYNSPLHF. The CDR3 coding sequence is TGTGCCAGCAGCTTCGTGGGAAGTTATAATTCACCCCTCCACTTT.

This rearrangement joins TRBV10-1 to TRBJ1-2; possibly TRBD1 for D (6 bases). This CDR3 has 17 amino acids. Trimming removed 7 bases from V and 6 bases from J, with 27 bases in between. Germline values: CDR1 WNHNN, CDR2 SYGVQD (reference sequence). In DNA, the CDR3 is TGCGCCAGCAAGAAGGGGGGAGAAAAACAGGCGGTCAATGGCTACACCTTC. Amino acid sequence: CASKKGGEKQAVNGYTF.

The genes are TRBV7-9 and TRBJ1-4, with D possibly matching TRBD1 (5 bases). Per germline, CDR1 SEHNR and CDR2 FQNEAQ (reference sequence). V lost 4 bases to trimming and J lost 4 bases, with 13 bases between them. The CDR3 has 15 amino acids. CDR3 protein: CASSSRQPFNEKLFF. The CDR3, as DNA: TGTGCCAGCAGCTCCAGACAGCCCTTTAATGAAAAACTGTTTTTT.

The rearrangement uses TRBV19 and TRBJ1-6; 8 bases align to TRBD1. Per the germline V gene, CDR1 is LNHDA and CDR2 is SQIVND (reference sequence). V lost 9 bases and J lost 8; bases outside the gene matches: 9. The CDR3 is 14 residues long. DNA of the CDR3: TGTGCCAGCGGACAGGGCGGGCGAGATTCACCCCTCCACTTT. This codes for CASGQGGRDSPLHF.

The J gene is TRBJ2-1, the V gene TRBV19; no clear D. Germline loops: CDR1 LNHDA, CDR2 SQIVND (reference sequence). V gave up 2 bases and J gave up 6 bases, with 14 bases separating them. CDR3 length: 15 amino acids. This CDR3 is CASSIQRVWGNEQFF. In DNA form, the CDR3 reads TGTGCCAGTAGTATACAAAGGGTCTGGGGCAATGAGCAGTTCTTC.

The V gene is TRBV5-6, the J gene TRBJ1-2; a possible D gene is TRBD1 (6 bases). The CDR3 runs to 16 residues. Germline CDR1 reads SGHDT; CDR2 reads YYEEEE. The V gene lost 4 bases and the J gene lost 4 bases, with 20 bases spanning the gap. CDR3 in DNA: TGTGCCAGCAGCCACCCATCAGGGGCTCTAATCTATGGCTACACCTTC. Translating gives CASSHPSGALIYGYTF.

V and J are TRBV11-2 and TRBJ1-3, with 7 bases matching TRBD1. V lost 5 bases, J lost 8 bases, and 6 bases stayed unmatched. The germline V gene has CDR1 SGHAT and CDR2 FQNNGV. The CDR3 extends over 13 amino acids. The CDR3 nucleotides read TGTGCCAGCAGCCCAGACAGGGAATACACCATATATTTT. Translated: CASSPDREYTIYF.

The V and J genes are TRBV7-2 and TRBJ2-1; 7 bases agree with TRBD2. The CDR3 is 17 residues long. CDR1 and CDR2 from the germline V gene are SGHTA and FQGNSA. The junction had 17 bases not matched to a gene; V was cut back by 5 bases and J by 7 bases. CDR3 sequence: CASSPGTGLVSENEQFF. The CDR3 nucleotides are TGTGCCAGCAGCCCAGGTACAGGACTAGTATCGGAGAATGAGCAGTTCTTC.

V usage is TRBV25-1 and J usage is TRBJ2-4; D ambiguous. Germline V gene lookup returns CDR1 MGHDK and CDR2 SYGVNS. The CDR3 covers 14 residues. The V end lost 10 bases, the J end lost 1 base, and 14 bases lay between the germline ends. The CDR3, as DNA: TGTGCCACCCCACCTTTTATGGCCAAAAACATTCAGTACTTC. Its protein product is CATPPFMAKNIQYF.

The chain is built from TRBV27 and TRBJ2-7; no firm D call. CDR1 is MNHEY, CDR2 SMNVEV, per germline (reference sequence). Trimming shortened V by 5 bases and J by 1 base, and 9 bases separated the two germline ends. This CDR3 comprises 13 residues. CDR3 sequence reads: CASSLGPSYEQYF. For the CDR3, the DNA is TGTGCCAGCAGTCTAGGTCCGTCCTACGAGCAGTACTTC.

This chain uses TRBV5-1 with TRBJ1-3; the D gene is possibly TRBD1 (6 bases). V gave up 4 bases and J gave up 9 bases, with 17 bases separating them. The CDR3 is made up of 14 amino acids. Germline V gene lookup returns CDR1 SGHRS and CDR2 YFSETQ. The CDR3 sequence is CASSGQPGQPTIYF. In DNA, the CDR3 is TGCGCCAGCAGCGGGCAGCCGGGACAACCCACCATATATTTT.

The genes are TRBV18 and TRBJ2-3; D remains ambiguous. The CDR3 has 12 amino acids. Germline assignment: CDR1 KGHSH and CDR2 LQKENI. Between the trimmed V and J ends, which lost 3 bases and 8 bases, there was a span of 9 bases. In DNA, the CDR3 is TGTGCCAGCTCACCCCTCGATGGTACGCAGTATTTT. Its protein is CASSPLDGTQYF.

This clone showed up just a few times. In the same sample, other DNA sequences code for this CDR3. This chain connects TRBV6-5 to TRBJ1-1; D remains unclear. The ends were cut back, 5 bases at V and 1 base at J, with 5 bases in the middle. The CDR3 runs to 12 residues. From germline, CDR1 is MNHEY and CDR2 SVGAGI. CDR3 sequence (DNA): TGTGCCAGCAGTCGGGGGAACACTGAAGCTTTCTTT. This codes for CASSRGNTEAFF.

This chain uses TRBV5-4 with TRBJ1-6; no definite D call. V gave up 1 base and J gave up 8 bases, with 7 bases separating them. CDR1 is SGHNT and CDR2 is YYREEE in the germline V gene (reference sequence). This CDR3 is built from 13 residues. The CDR3 sequence is CASSLKGYSPLHF. The CDR3 DNA is TGTGCCAGCAGCTTGAAAGGGTATTCACCCCTCCACTTT.

In its sample, this clone was seen a few times. The chain has TRBV29-1 and TRBJ1-1, with D uncertain. The CDR3 is made up of 13 amino acids. CDR1 is SQVTM and CDR2 is ANQGSEA in the germline V gene. V was trimmed by 4 bases and J by 5 bases, leaving 14 bases between them. The DNA for the CDR3 is TGCAGCGTTGCGAACGCCGTTGGGACTGAAGCTTTCTTT. This codes for CSVANAVGTEAFF.

This chain uses TRBV29-1 with TRBJ1-4; 7 bases map to TRBD1. CDR1 and CDR2 (germline): SQVTM, ANQGSEA. This CDR3 contains 12 residues. Trimming cost V 7 bases and J 7 bases; bases outside gene matches: 6. CDR3 sequence (DNA): TGCAGCGCGGTCACAGGGGCTGAAAAACTGTTTTTT. Its translation: CSAVTGAEKLFF.